A selection of T cell receptor beta chains follows, all from one sample in a study of CD8 T cells in ankylosing spondylitis. TCRdb reprocessed the 5' RACE reads with MiXCR, giving one entry per CDR3 protein. This table has 250,000 or so distinct CDR3 sequences, about 10% appearing once. The specimen sequenced was blood, either unsorted or a sorted T cell fraction (not recorded which). The receptors derive from a male donor with ankylosing spondylitis or in good health (not recorded which). Each CDR3 is given with its conserved first and last residue. D genes are given only for firm matches. Clone size is stated in some rows and not others, as once, few, many or a class when expanded.

clone_size: .; v_call: TRBV27; d_call: TRBD1; j_call: TRBJ2-1; cdr3_aa: CASRWTGVINEQFF; cdr3_nt: TGTGCCAGCCGCTGGACAGGGGTGATCAATGAGCAGTTCTTC
clone_size: many; v_call: TRBV27; d_call: .; j_call: TRBJ1-5; cdr3_aa: CASSSASGIGSNQPQHF; cdr3_nt: TGTGCCAGCAGCTCAGCGTCGGGAATCGGGAGCAATCAGCCCCAGCATTTT
clone_size: many; v_call: TRBV5-1; d_call: .; j_call: TRBJ2-7; cdr3_aa: CASSLGGGYNEQYF; cdr3_nt: TGCGCCAGCAGCTTAGGAGGGGGCTATAACGAGCAGTACTTC
clone_size: many; v_call: TRBV20-1; d_call: .; j_call: TRBJ2-1; cdr3_aa: CSAREMTDYNEQFF; cdr3_nt: TGCAGTGCTAGAGAAATGACTGACTACAATGAGCAGTTCTTC
clone_size: many; v_call: TRBV20-1; d_call: TRBD2; j_call: TRBJ2-1; cdr3_aa: CSAIGTRIEQFF; cdr3_nt: TGCAGTGCCATCGGGACTAGAATTGAGCAGTTCTTC
clone_size: few; v_call: TRBV11-2; d_call: .; j_call: TRBJ2-1; cdr3_aa: CASSSDLGPYNEQFF; cdr3_nt: TGTGCCAGCAGCTCGGACCTCGGCCCGTACAATGAGCAGTTCTTC
clone_size: many; v_call: TRBV5-5; d_call: .; j_call: TRBJ2-7; cdr3_aa: CASSLADAYEQYF; cdr3_nt: TGTGCCAGCAGCTTGGCCGACGCCTACGAGCAGTACTTC
clone_size: many; v_call: TRBV5-6; d_call: TRBD1; j_call: TRBJ2-1; cdr3_aa: CASSSGTVTF; cdr3_nt: TGTGCCAGCAGCTCCGGGACAGTAACTTTC
clone_size: many; v_call: TRBV9; d_call: TRBD1; j_call: TRBJ1-2; cdr3_aa: CASSVSGQGFYGYTF; cdr3_nt: TGTGCCAGCAGCGTTTCTGGACAGGGCTTCTATGGCTACACCTTC
clone_size: few; v_call: TRBV12-3/TRBV12-4; d_call: .; j_call: TRBJ2-5; cdr3_aa: CASSGSSWATQYF; cdr3_nt: TGTGCCAGCAGTGGGTCAAGTTGGGCGACCCAGTACTTC
clone_size: .; v_call: TRBV28; d_call: .; j_call: TRBJ1-1; cdr3_aa: CASRPLGQLNTEAFF; cdr3_nt: TGTGCCAGCAGACCCCTGGGGCAGCTGAACACTGAAGCTTTCTTT
clone_size: many; v_call: TRBV7-6; d_call: .; j_call: TRBJ1-4; cdr3_aa: CASSFGEGEKLFF; cdr3_nt: TGTGCCAGCAGCTTCGGGGAGGGGGAAAAACTGTTTTTT